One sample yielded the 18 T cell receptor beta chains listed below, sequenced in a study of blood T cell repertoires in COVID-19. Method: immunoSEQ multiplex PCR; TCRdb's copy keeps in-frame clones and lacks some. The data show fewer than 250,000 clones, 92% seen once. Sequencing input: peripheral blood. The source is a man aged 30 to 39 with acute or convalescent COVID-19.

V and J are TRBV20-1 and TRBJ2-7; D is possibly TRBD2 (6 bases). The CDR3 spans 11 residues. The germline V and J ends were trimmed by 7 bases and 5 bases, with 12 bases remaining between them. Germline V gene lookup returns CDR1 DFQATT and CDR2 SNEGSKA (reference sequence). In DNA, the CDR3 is TGCAGTGTCCGCCGGACTAACGAGCAGTACTTC. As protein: CSVRRTNEQYF.

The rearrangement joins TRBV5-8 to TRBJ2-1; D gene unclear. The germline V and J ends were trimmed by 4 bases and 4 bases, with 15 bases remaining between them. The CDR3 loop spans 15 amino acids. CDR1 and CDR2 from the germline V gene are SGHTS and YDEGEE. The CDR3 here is CASSDAARGYNEQFF. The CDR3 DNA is TGTGCCAGCAGCGATGCGGCTAGAGGATACAATGAGCAGTTCTTC.

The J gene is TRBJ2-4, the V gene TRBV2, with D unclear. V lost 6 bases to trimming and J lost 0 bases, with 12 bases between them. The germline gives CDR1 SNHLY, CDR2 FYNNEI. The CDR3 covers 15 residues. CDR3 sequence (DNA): TGTGCCAGCAGGAGACTCGAGGTAGCCAAAAACATTCAGTACTTC. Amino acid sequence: CASRRLEVAKNIQYF.

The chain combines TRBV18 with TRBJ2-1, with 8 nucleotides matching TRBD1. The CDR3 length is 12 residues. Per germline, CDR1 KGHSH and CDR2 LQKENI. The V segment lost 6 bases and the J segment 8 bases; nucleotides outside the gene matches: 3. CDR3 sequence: CASSRDRYEQFF. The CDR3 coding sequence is TGTGCCAGCTCGCGGGACAGGTATGAGCAGTTCTTC.

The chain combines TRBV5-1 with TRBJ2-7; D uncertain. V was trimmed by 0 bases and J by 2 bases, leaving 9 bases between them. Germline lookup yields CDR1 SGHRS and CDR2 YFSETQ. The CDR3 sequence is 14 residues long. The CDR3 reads CASSLGLDPYEQYF. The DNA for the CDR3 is TGCGCCAGCAGCTTGGGTCTAGACCCCTACGAGCAGTACTTC.

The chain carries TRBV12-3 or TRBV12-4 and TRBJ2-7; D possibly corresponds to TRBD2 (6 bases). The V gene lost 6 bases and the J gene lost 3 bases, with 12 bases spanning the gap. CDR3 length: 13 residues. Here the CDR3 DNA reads TGTGCCAGCAGCCTGGGACTCCGCTACGAGCAGTACTTC. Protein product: CASSLGLRYEQYF.

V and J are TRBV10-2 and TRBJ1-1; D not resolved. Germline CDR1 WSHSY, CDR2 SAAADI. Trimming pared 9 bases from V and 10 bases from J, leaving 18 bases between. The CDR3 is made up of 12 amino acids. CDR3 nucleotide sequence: TGCGCCAGTTCTAAGAACCGAGCTGGAGCTTTCTTT. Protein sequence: CASSKNRAGAFF.

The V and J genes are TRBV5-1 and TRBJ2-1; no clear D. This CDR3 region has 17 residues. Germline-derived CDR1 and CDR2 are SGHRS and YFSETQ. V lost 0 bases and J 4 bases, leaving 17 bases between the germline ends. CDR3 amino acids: CASSLVPSQTAYNEQFF. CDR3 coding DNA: TGCGCCAGCAGCTTGGTGCCTTCGCAAACCGCGTACAATGAGCAGTTCTTC.

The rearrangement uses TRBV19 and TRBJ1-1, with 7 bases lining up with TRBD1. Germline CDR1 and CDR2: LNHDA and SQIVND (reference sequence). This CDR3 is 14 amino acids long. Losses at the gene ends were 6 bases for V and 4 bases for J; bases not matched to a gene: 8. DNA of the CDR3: TGTGCCAGTAGCCAGGGGGTTGGCAGCACTGAAGCTTTCTTT. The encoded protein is CASSQGVGSTEAFF.

As DNA, the CDR3 is TGTGCCAGCAGTTCTACTCCCACCGGGGGCACTGAAGCTTTCTTT. It yields the protein CASSSTPTGGTEAFF. V gene TRBV6-5 combines with J gene TRBJ1-1, with a possible D match to TRBD1 (5 bases). V was clipped by 4 bases and J by 4 bases, with 16 bases between them. The CDR3 has 15 amino acids. Germline CDR1 reads MNHEY; CDR2 reads SVGAGI.

As DNA, the CDR3 is TGTGCCGCACAGTTACGGGGAACTGAAGCTTTCTTT. This gives the protein CAAQLRGTEAFF. The rearrangement uses TRBV6-6 and TRBJ1-1, with D uncertain. With 11 bases removed from V and 5 bases from J, the gap between germline ends came to 15 bases. The CDR3 extends over 12 amino acids. Germline CDR1 reads MNHNY; CDR2 reads SVGAGI (reference sequence).

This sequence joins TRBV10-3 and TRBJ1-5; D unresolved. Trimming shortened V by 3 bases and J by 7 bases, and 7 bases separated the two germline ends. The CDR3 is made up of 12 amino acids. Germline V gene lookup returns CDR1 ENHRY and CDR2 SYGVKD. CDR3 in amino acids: CAISDLEQPQHF. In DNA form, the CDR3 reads TGTGCCATCAGTGATCTGGAGCAGCCCCAGCATTTT.

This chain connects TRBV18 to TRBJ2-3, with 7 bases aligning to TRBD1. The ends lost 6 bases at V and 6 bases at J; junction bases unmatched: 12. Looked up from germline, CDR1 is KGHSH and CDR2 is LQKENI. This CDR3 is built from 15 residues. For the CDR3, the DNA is TGTGCCAGCTCGACAGGGTATACAGATATGGATACGCAGTATTTT. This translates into CASSTGYTDMDTQYF.

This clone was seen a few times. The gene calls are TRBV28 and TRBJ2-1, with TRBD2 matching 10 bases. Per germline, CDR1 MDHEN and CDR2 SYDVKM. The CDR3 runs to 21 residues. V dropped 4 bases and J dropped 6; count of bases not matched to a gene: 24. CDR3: CASSSIPGQAPQREGLNEQFF. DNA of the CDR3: TGTGCCAGCAGTTCCATCCCGGGACAGGCGCCCCAGCGGGAGGGCCTCAATGAGCAGTTCTTC.

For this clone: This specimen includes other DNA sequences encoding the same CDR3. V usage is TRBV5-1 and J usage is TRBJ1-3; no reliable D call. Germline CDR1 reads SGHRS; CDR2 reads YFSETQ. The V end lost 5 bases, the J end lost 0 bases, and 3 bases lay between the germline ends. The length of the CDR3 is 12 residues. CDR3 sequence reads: CASRSSGNTIYF. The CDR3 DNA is TGCGCCAGCAGGAGCTCTGGAAACACCATATATTTT.

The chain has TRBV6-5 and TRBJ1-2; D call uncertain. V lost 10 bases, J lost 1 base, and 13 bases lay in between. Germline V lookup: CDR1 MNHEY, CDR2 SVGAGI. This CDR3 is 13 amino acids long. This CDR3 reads CATRSGNNYGYTF. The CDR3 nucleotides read TGTGCCACCCGGTCGGGGAATAACTATGGCTACACCTTC.

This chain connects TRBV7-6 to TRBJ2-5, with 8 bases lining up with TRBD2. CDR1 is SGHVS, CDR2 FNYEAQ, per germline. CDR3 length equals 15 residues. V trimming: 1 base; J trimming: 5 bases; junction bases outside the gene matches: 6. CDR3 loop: CASSLEAGDAETQYF. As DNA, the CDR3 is TGTGCCAGCAGCTTAGAAGCGGGGGATGCGGAGACCCAGTACTTC.

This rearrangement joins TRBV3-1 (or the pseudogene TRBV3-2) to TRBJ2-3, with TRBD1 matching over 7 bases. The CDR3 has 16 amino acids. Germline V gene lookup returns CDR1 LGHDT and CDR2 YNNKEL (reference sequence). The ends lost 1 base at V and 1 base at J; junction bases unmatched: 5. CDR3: CASSQAATGGTDTQYF. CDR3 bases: TGTGCCAGCAGCCAAGCGGCTACAGGGGGCACAGATACGCAGTATTTT.